Listed below are T cell receptor beta chains from one sample, sequenced in a study of blood T cell repertoires in COVID-19. Produced via immunoSEQ multiplex PCR; TCRdb's table is partial and in-frame only. In the table there are approximately 310,000 clones, about 85% of which are singletons. Sequenced sample: PBMCs or T cells enriched from blood (not recorded which). The receptors derive from a woman aged 25 to 45 who had been exposed to COVID-19. The CDR3 runs from the conserved cysteine through the conserved F or W. Fields, in order: V gene, clone size, J gene, D gene, CDR3 protein, CDR3 DNA. D genes are given only for firm matches. Size is omitted from some rows. Given values are once, few, many or a class for expanded clones.

TRBV7-9	once	TRBJ2-2	TRBD1	CASRHTGGVSGELFF	TGTGCCAGCAGACACACAGGGGGCGTTTCCGGGGAGCTGTTTTTT
TRBV6-6	.	TRBJ1-6	TRBD1	CASRQGESSPLHF	TGTGCCAGCAGACAGGGGGAAAGTTCACCCCTCCACTTT
TRBV4-3	.	TRBJ2-1	TRBD2	CASSQDTGGFYNEQFF	TGCGCCAGCAGCCAAGATACGGGGGGGTTTTACAATGAGCAGTTCTTC
TRBV4-1	.	TRBJ2-5	.	CASSQDSSFETQYF	TGCGCCAGCAGCCAAGATAGTAGTTTCGAGACCCAGTACTTC
TRBV19	few	TRBJ2-1	TRBD1	CASSIKTGSYEQFF	TGTGCCAGTAGTATAAAGACAGGGTCCTATGAGCAGTTCTTC
TRBV27	.	TRBJ2-7	TRBD2	CASSKREGHEQYF	TGTGCCAGCAGCAAGCGGGAGGGGCACGAGCAGTACTTC
TRBV7-8	.	TRBJ2-1	TRBD2	CASSRSGSTYNEQFF	TGTGCCAGCAGTCGTAGCGGGAGCACCTACAATGAGCAGTTCTTC
TRBV20-1	.	TRBJ1-5	TRBD1	CSASSFPTGDSNQPQHF	TGCAGTGCTAGTTCCTTCCCGACAGGGGATAGCAATCAGCCCCAGCATTTT
TRBV5-1	.	TRBJ1-1	.	CASSLAARGGTEAFF	TGCGCCAGCAGCTTGGCCGCAAGGGGAGGGACTGAAGCTTTCTTT
TRBV3-1/TRBV3-2	.	TRBJ2-7	.	CASSQVGGLGDEQYF	TGTGCCAGCAGCCAAGTCGGGGGGCTTGGCGACGAGCAGTACTTC
TRBV5-8	.	TRBJ2-3	.	CASSLVGQDTQYF	TGTGCCAGCAGCTTGGTCGGTCAAGATACGCAGTATTTT